This T cell receptor (beta chain) came from a study of blood T cell repertoires in COVID-19. Study in general: Both acute and convalescent COVID-19 samples were obtained from the United States, Italy and Spain. Nucleic acid was either cDNA or gDNA, and it came from T cells, B-cell-depleted T cells, or PBMCs.

In the original workflow: Scientists estimated how many nucleated cells there were by amplifying reference gene primers. TCRdb's copy holds only in-frame clones and misses some; the assay was immunoSEQ multiplex PCR. D and trimming come from the DNA, and the V and J calls and clone size come from that table. The sample lists around 210,000 clones; over 75% were seen once. The CDR3 extends over 15 amino acids. J lost 8 bases, V lost 4 bases, and 7 bases had no gene match. CDR1 and CDR2 (germline): SGHNT, YYREEE (reference sequence). This sequence joins TRBV5-4 and TRBJ1-4; 11 bases are shared with TRBD1. The clonotype originates from a man aged 45 to 65 with COVID-19, enrolled during active disease. Sequencing was carried out using peripheral blood. The CDR3 is CASSTPGQGVEKLFF. CDR3 in DNA: TGTGCCAGCAGCACCCCGGGACAGGGGGTGGAAAAACTGTTTTTT.